The 2 T cell receptor beta chains in this list originate from one sample, sequenced in a study of CXCR3-negative and CXCR3-positive naive CD8 T cells. The study, taken as a whole, reports: More hydrophobic TRB CDR3s were found in CXCR3-positive naive cells than in CXCR3-negative naive cells.

Their specific antigens are unknown. Carrying UMI labels, the TRB cDNA libraries were prepared through 5' RACE. Following a re-call of the 5' RACE reads, TCRdb has one entry per CDR3 protein and lacks DNA. The record lists 150,000 to 180,000 distinct CDR3 sequences, of which the ten most abundant hold approximately 0.51%. Sequenced material: naive CXCR3+ CD8+ T cells from blood. Subset described: CD45RO-CCR7+CD27+CD95- naive CD8+ T cells expressing CXCR3 (TNR3+). Receptors originate from a human donor in good health. Some clones in this sample may be carry-over from other donors' samples.

The chain links TRBV4-3 to TRBJ1-6. Per the germline V gene, CDR1 is LGHNA and CDR2 is YSLEER. The length of the CDR3 is 17 residues. This CDR3 is CASSHRWVGEANSPLHF.

V usage is TRBV3-1 and J usage is TRBJ2-7; the TRBD2 assignment by TCRdb is unverifiable without DNA. Germline-derived CDR1 and CDR2 are LGHDT and YNNKEL (reference sequence). This CDR3 comprises 15 residues. This CDR3 is CASSQDWGGFGEQYF.